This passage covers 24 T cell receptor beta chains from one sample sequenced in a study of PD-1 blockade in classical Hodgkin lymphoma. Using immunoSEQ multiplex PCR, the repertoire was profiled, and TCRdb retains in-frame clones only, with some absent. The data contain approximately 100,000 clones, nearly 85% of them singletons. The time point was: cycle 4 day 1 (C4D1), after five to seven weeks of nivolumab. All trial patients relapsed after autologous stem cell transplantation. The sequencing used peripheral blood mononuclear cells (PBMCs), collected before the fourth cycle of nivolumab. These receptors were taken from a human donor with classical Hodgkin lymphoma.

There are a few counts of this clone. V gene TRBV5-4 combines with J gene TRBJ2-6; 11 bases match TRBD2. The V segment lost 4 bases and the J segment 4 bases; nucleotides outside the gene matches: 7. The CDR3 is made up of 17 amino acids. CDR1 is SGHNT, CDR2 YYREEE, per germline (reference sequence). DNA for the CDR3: TGTGCCAGCAGCCCGCGACTAGCGGGAAGGGGGGCCAACGTCCTGACTTTC. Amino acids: CASSPRLAGRGANVLTF.

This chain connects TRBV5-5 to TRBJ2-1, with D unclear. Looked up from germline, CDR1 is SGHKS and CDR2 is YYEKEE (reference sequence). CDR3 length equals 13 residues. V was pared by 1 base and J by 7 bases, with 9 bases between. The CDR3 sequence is CASSLMFGNEQFF. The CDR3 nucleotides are TGTGCCAGCAGCTTGATGTTTGGTAATGAGCAGTTCTTC.

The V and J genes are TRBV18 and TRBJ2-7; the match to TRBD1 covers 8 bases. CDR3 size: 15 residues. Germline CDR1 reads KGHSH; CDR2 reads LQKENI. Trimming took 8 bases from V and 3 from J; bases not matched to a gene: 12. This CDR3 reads CASPDPRGLIYEQYF. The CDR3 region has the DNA TGTGCCAGCCCGGACCCCAGGGGGCTGATCTACGAGCAGTACTTC.

CDR3 sequence (DNA): TGCAGTGCTACGTACACCGGGGAGCTGTTTTTT. It codes for CSATYTGELFF. The chain carries TRBV20-1 and TRBJ2-2; D is ambiguous. The CDR3 totals 11 residues. Germline lookup yields CDR1 DFQATT and CDR2 SNEGSKA (reference sequence). Trimming took off 4 bases at V and 3 bases at J, with 3 bases between the two ends.

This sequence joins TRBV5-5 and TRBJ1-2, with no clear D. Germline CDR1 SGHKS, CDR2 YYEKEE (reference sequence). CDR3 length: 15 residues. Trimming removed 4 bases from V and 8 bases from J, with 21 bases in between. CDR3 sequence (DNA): TGTGCCAGCAGCCAAGAAGCTGTGGCTCCGGTCGGCTACACCTTC. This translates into CASSQEAVAPVGYTF.

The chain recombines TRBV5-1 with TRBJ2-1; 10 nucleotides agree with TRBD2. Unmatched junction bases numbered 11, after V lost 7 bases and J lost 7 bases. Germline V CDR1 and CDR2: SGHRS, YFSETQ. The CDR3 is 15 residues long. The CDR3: CASGIAGGGGNEQFF. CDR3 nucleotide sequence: TGCGCCAGCGGAATAGCGGGAGGTGGTGGGAATGAGCAGTTCTTC. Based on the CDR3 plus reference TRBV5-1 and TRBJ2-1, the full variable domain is KAGVTQTPRYLIKTRGQQVTLSCSPISGHRSVSWYQQTPGQGLQFLFEYFSETQRNKGNFPGRFSGRQFSNSRSEMNVSTLELGDSALYLCASGIAGGGGNEQFFGPGTRLTVL.

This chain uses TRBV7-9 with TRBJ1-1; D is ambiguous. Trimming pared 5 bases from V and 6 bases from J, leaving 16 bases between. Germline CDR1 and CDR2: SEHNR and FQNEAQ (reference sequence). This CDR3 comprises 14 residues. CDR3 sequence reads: CASSIPADGAEAFF. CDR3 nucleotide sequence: TGTGCCAGCAGCATACCGGCCGATGGCGCTGAAGCTTTCTTT.

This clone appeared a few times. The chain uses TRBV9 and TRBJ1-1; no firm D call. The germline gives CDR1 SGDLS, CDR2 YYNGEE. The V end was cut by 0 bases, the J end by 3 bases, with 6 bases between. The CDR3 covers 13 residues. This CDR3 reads CASSVETYTEAFF. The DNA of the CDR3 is TGTGCCAGCAGCGTAGAAACGTACACTGAAGCTTTCTTT.

This CDR3 reads CASAGYTF. CDR3 DNA: TGTGCCAGCGCGGGCTACACCTTC. The rearrangement links TRBV6-5 to TRBJ1-2; D is unresolved. The CDR3 is 8 amino acids. Germline loops: CDR1 MNHEY, CDR2 SVGAGI. V lost 8 bases to trimming and J lost 8 bases, with 3 bases between them.

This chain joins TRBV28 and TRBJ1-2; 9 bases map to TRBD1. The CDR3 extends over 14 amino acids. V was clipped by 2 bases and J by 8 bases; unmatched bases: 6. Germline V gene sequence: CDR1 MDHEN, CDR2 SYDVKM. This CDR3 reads CASSLLQGARGYTF. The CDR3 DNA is TGTGCCAGCAGTTTACTACAGGGGGCGCGGGGCTACACCTTC.

In DNA, the CDR3 is TGTGCCAGCAGCTTGACAGATTTCCCTGGGGCCAACGTCCTGACTTTC. Translated, it gives CASSLTDFPGANVLTF. The V gene is TRBV5-4, the J gene TRBJ2-6; D unclear. CDR1 SGHNT and CDR2 YYREEE come from the germline V gene (reference sequence). CDR3 size: 16 residues. The germline V and J ends were trimmed by 1 base and 2 bases, with 10 bases remaining between them.

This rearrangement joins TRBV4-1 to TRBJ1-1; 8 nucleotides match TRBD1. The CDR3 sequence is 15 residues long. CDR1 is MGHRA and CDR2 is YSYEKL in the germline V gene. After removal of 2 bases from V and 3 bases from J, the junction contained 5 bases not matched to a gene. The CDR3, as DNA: TGCGCCAGCAGCCAACAGTACAGGGGGGACACTGAAGCTTTCTTT. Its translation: CASSQQYRGDTEAFF.

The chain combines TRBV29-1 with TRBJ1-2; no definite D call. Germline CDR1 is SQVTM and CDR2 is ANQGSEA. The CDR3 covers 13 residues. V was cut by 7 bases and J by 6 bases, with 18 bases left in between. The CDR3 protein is CSAGSGQNHGYTF. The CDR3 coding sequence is TGCAGCGCCGGGAGTGGGCAGAACCATGGCTACACCTTC.

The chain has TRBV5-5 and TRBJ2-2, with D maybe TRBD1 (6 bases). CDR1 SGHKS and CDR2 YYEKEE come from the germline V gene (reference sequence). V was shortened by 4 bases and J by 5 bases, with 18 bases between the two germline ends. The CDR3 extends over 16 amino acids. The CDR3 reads CASSLLPGESTGELFF. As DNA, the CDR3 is TGTGCCAGCAGCCTACTGCCAGGGGAAAGTACCGGGGAGCTGTTTTTT.

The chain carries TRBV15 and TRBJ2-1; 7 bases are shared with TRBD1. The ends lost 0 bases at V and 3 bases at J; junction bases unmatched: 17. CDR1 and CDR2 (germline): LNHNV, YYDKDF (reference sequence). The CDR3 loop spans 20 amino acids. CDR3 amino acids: CATSREPQGPAPQVYNEQFF. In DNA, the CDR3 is TGTGCCACCAGCAGAGAACCACAGGGGCCGGCACCCCAGGTCTACAATGAGCAGTTCTTC.

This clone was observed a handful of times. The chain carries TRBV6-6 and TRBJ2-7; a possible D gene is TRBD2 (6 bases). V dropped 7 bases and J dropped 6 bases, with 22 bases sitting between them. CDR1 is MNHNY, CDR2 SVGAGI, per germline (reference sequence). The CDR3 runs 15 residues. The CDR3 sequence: CASKASGLATGEQYF. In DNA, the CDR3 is TGTGCCAGCAAGGCTTCGGGACTGGCGACGGGCGAGCAGTACTTC.

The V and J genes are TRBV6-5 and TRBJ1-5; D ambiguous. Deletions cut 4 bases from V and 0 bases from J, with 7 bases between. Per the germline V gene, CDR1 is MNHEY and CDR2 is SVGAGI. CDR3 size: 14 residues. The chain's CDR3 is CASSSALSNQPQHF. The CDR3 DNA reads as TGTGCCAGCAGTTCGGCCCTTAGCAATCAGCCCCAGCATTTT.

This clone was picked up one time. CDR3 loop: CASRRATNEKLFF. The CDR3 DNA is TGTGCCAGCAGGCGGGCAACTAATGAAAAACTGTTTTTT. The chain carries TRBV28 and TRBJ1-4; D remains ambiguous. This CDR3 is built from 13 residues. Germline V lookup: CDR1 MDHEN, CDR2 SYDVKM. V was pared by 6 bases and J by 0 bases, with 5 bases between. The full variable domain, completed using reference TRBV28 and TRBJ1-4, is DVKVTQSSRYLVKRTGEKVFLECVQDMDHENMFWYRQDPGLGLRLIYFSYDVKMKEKGDIPEGYSVSREKKERFSLILESASTNQTSMYLCASRRATNEKLFFGSGTQLSVL.

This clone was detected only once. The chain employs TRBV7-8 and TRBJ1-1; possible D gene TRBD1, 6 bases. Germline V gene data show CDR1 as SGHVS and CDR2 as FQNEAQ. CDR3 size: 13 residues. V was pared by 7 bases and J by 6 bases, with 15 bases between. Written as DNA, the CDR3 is TGTGCCAGCACCCCGTCGGGGGCCGCTGAAGCTTTCTTT. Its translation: CASTPSGAAEAFF.

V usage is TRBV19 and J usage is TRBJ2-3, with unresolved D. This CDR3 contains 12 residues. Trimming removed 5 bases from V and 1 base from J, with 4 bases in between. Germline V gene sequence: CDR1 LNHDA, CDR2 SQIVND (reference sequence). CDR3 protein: CASSPRTDTQYF. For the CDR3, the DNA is TGTGCCAGTAGTCCTCGCACAGATACGCAGTATTTT.

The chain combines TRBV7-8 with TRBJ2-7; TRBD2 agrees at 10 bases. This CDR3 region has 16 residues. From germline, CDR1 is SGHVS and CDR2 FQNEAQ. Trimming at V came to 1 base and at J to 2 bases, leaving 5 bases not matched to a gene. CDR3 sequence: CASSLGGLAQAYEQYF. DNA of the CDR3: TGTGCCAGCAGCTTAGGGGGACTAGCGCAGGCCTACGAGCAGTACTTC.

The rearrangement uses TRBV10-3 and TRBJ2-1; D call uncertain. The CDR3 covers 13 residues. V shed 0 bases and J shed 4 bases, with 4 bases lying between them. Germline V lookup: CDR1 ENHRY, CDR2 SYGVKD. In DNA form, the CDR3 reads TGTGCCATCAGTGAGTCCGGATACAATGAGCAGTTCTTC. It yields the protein CAISESGYNEQFF.

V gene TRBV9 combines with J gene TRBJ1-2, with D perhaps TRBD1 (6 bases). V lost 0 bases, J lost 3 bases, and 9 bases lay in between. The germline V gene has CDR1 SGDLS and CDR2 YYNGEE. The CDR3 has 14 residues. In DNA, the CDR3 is TGTGCCAGCAGCGTAGCTAACAGGGACTATGGCTACACCTTC. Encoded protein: CASSVANRDYGYTF.

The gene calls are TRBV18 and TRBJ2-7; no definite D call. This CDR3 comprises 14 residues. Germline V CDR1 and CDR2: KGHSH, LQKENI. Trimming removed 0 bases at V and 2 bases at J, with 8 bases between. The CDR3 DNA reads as TGTGCCAGCTCACCACCGAACCCTGCCTACGAGCAGTACTTC. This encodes CASSPPNPAYEQYF.